This T cell receptor beta chain was identified in a study of cytomegalovirus exposure and HLA in healthy donors. Note on this clone: Antigen unknown.

Use of 60 Vbeta and 13 Jbeta primers characterized the PCR. Only in-frame clones appear in the TCRdb table, and some are missing; sequencing was by immunoSEQ multiplex PCR. The sample records some 200,000 clones, 81% being singletons. General observations from the study: A later analysis linked more than 15,000 TCR beta sequences to HLA alleles at 0.05 false discovery rate. It was reportedly the case that the classifier diagnosed cytomegalovirus status with high specificity and sensitivity. In an earlier analysis, in under 700 donors, most V segments appeared productive either ~90% or ~30% of the time. With later analysis, a missense DCLRE1C variant became linked to TCR beta V- and J-gene trimming.

The sample taken for sequencing was PBMCs. The sequence came from a man aged 50 to 59 in good health and CMV-seronegative.

CDR3 bases: TGTGCCAGCAGAGGACAGGGGTTTGGGGAGCTGTTTTTT. Its translation is CASRGQGFGELFF. The chain combines TRBV25-1 with TRBJ2-2, with TRBD1 matching 9 bases. The CDR3 has 13 residues. V was clipped by 6 bases and J by 8 bases; unmatched bases: 4. Germline assignment: CDR1 MGHDK and CDR2 SYGVNS.